This is a list of T cell receptor beta chains from one sample in a study of control samples from healthy donors and cancer patients. Profiled with immunoSEQ multiplex PCR; TCRdb holds only in-frame clones, not every one. The sample records about 110,000 clones, approximately 84% being singletons. The sequenced sample consisted of blood. Receptors originate from a young man in good health. Both conserved end residues are part of each CDR3. A D gene is named only where the DNA matches it firmly. Expanded clones are given a class, and other clones once, few, many or no size at all.

>TRBJ2-2|once|-|TRBV5-1
TGCGCCAGCAACACCGGGTGGCAGCGGAGAGGGGACACCGGGGAGCTGTTTTTT
CASNTGWQRRGDTGELFF
>TRBJ1-2|-|-|TRBV6-6
TGTGCCAGCAGACCCGACAGGAGTTATGGTGGCTACACCTTC
CASRPDRSYGGYTF
>TRBJ1-1|-|-|TRBV29-1
TGTAGCGTTGGAGGACCAGGGGTGAACACTGAAGCTTTCTTT
CSVGGPGVNTEAFF
>TRBJ2-5|-|-|TRBV18
TGTGCCAGCTCACCACTCCCCGGGACGCGCAACCAAGAGACCCAGTACTTC
CASSPLPGTRNQETQYF
>TRBJ2-3|-|TRBD2|TRBV6-6
TGTGCCAGCAGATTTCTTCCCGGGACTAGCGGAGATACGCAGTATTTT
CASRFLPGTSGDTQYF
>TRBJ1-3|-|-|TRBV9
TGTGCCAGCAGCGTAGCAGGAGGTGGAAACACCATATATTTT
CASSVAGGGNTIYF
>TRBJ2-3|few|TRBD2|TRBV7-3
TGTGCCAGCAGCTTAACTATTAGCGGGGGACACACAGATACGCAGTATTTT
CASSLTISGGHTDTQYF
>TRBJ2-3|-|TRBD2|TRBV6-5
TGTGCCAGCAGTTATACCGGGACTAGCCCCCCAGATACGCAGTATTTT
CASSYTGTSPPDTQYF
>TRBJ1-5|once|-|TRBV6-6
TGTGCCAGCAGCAGGGAGAATCAGCCCCAGCATTTT
CASSRENQPQHF
>TRBJ1-1|-|-|TRBV12-5
TGTGCTAGTGGTCGGACCGGGACACCCTTCACTGAAGCTTTCTTT
CASGRTGTPFTEAFF
>TRBJ1-1|-|-|TRBV6-4
TGTGCCAGCAGCCCGGGACGGATGAACACTGAAGCTTTCTTT
CASSPGRMNTEAFF
>TRBJ2-3|few|-|TRBV5-1
TGCGCCAGCACTAAATCGGGCACAGATACGCAGTATTTT
CASTKSGTDTQYF
>TRBJ2-2|-|-|TRBV18
TGTGCCAGCTCTCCGGGGCGGACCGGGGAGCTGTTTTTT
CASSPGRTGELFF
>TRBJ2-2|-|-|TRBV5-1
TGCGCCAGCAGCTTCCGGGGGATAAACACCGGGGAGCTGTTTTTT
CASSFRGINTGELFF
>TRBJ1-2|-|-|TRBV19
TGTGCCAGTAGCAATAGCCCCCCAGGGGCCTATGGCTACACCTTC
CASSNSPPGAYGYTF
>TRBJ1-2|-|-|TRBV6-1
TGTGCCAGCAGTGAAGATCGGCGGGGATATGGCTACACCTTC
CASSEDRRGYGYTF
>TRBJ1-1|-|TRBD1|TRBV30
TGTGCCTGGAAGGACAGGGCTAGTACTGAAGCTTTCTTT
CAWKDRASTEAFF
>TRBJ1-2|-|-|TRBV11-2
TGTGCCAGCAGCTTAGATCACTCCCAATATGGCTACACCTTC
CASSLDHSQYGYTF
>TRBJ1-3|-|-|TRBV28
TGTGCCAGCAGTCCATTTAGCTCTGGAAACACCATATATTTT
CASSPFSSGNTIYF
>TRBJ2-7|-|-|TRBV6-5
TGTGCCGCACACGCGGGCGGGGGCCACGAGCAGTACTTC
CAAHAGGGHEQYF
>TRBJ2-2|-|TRBD1|TRBV29-1
TGCAGCGTTGCTATCCCGGGACAGGGCCGCCCGTTTTTT
CSVAIPGQGRPFF
>TRBJ1-5|-|-|TRBV19
TGTGCCAGTATGGAGCGTAGCAATCAGCCCCAGCATTTT
CASMERSNQPQHF
>TRBJ2-5|-|-|TRBV5-4
TGTGCCAGCAGTTCTCCCGGGGGCGGAAAGACCCAGTACTTC
CASSSPGGGKTQYF